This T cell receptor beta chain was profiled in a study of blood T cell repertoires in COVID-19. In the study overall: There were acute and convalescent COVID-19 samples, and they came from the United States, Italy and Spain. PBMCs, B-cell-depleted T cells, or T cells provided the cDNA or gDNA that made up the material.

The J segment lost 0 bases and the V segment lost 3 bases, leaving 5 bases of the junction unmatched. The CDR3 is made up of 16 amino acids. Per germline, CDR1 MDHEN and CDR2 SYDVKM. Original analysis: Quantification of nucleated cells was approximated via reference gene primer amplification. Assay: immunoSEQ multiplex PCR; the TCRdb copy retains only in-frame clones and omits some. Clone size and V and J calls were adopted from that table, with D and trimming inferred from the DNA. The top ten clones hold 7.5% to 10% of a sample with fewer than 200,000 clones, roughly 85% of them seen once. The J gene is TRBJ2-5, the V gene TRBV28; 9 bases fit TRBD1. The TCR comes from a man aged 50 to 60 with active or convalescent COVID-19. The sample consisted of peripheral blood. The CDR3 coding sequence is TGTGCCAGCAGTTTCGCCGGGACAGGGTACCAAGAGACCCAGTACTTC. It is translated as CASSFAGTGYQETQYF.